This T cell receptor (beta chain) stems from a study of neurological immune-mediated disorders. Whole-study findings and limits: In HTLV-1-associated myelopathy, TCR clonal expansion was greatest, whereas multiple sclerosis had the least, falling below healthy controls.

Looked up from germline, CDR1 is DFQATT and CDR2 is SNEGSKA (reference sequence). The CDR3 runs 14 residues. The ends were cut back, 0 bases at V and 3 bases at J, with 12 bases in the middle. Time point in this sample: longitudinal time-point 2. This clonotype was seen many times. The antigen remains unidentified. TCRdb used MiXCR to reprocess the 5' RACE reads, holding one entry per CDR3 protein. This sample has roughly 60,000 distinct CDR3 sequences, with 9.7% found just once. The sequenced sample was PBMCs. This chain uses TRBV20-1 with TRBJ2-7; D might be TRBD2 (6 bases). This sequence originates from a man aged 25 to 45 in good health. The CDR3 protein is CSARDGGTDYEQYF. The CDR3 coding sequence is TGCAGTGCTAGAGATGGCGGGACGGACTACGAGCAGTACTTC.